Presented here are 2 T cell receptor beta chains from one specimen sequenced in a study of shared clonotypes between healthy human individuals. This table comes from immunoSEQ multiplex PCR, and its TCRdb copy is limited to in-frame clones, with some not included. This sample yields about 1.1 million clones, of which roughly 80% are seen a single time; roughly 0.83% belongs to the top ten. The source material was memory CD4+ T cells from PBMCs. This sample's subset: CD45RA-negative fraction. These receptors came from a man between 18 and 29 years old in good health. Some clones in this sample may be carry-over from other donors' samples.

There are many counts of this clone. Other nucleotide sequences in the sample specify the same CDR3. The chain links TRBV20-1 to TRBJ1-1; D is unresolved. The CDR3 runs to 11 residues. Trimming shortened V by 5 bases and J by 0 bases, and 4 bases separated the two germline ends. CDR1 and CDR2 (germline): DFQATT, SNEGSKA (reference sequence). The CDR3 DNA reads TGCAGTGCTCTGATGAACACTGAAGCTTTCTTT. This encodes CSALMNTEAFF.

This chain joins TRBV27 and TRBJ1-4; D call uncertain. Trimming took off 2 bases at V and 10 bases at J, with 14 bases between the two ends. The length of the CDR3 is 14 residues. The V gene's germline CDR1 is MNHEY and CDR2 SMNVEV (reference sequence). CDR3 amino acids: CASSLSFPGGKLFF. CDR3 nucleotide sequence: TGTGCCAGCAGTTTAAGCTTCCCCGGAGGAAAACTGTTTTTT.